This note documents a single T cell receptor (beta chain) sequence. The table came from immunoSEQ multiplex PCR; TCRdb's copy has only in-frame clones and leaves some out. The data contain about 500,000 clones, around 78% of them singletons. The data stem from a study of shared T cell receptors in the human thymus. V lost 4 bases and J lost 4, with 7 bases in between. This CDR3 has 12 amino acids. Germline V gene lookup returns CDR1 MNHEY and CDR2 SVGAGI. This same sample was also part of a study on human thymus T cells. From that paper: Donors were healthy Finnish infants having corrective surgery for congenital heart defects. Thymic resections from corrective heart surgery supplied the tissue. Across thymic and blood repertoires, the usage of V and J genes appeared to be biased. Highly overlapping thymic repertoires among unrelated individuals were reported in related research.

The chain joins TRBV6-5 to TRBJ1-2; D is perhaps TRBD1 (5 bases). The sample taken for sequencing was thymocytes. This TCR was recovered from a boy in the first two years of life with a congenital heart defect. The DNA for the CDR3 is TGTGCCAGCAGTTGGAGGGGCTATGGCTACACCTTC. The encoded protein is CASSWRGYGYTF.